This T cell receptor beta chain is from a study of blood T cell repertoires in COVID-19. As for the study in general: There were acute and convalescent COVID-19 samples, and they came from the United States, Italy and Spain. The analysed material was cDNA or gDNA that came from T cells, B-cell-depleted T cells, or PBMCs.

Source study methods: Estimation of nucleated cell counts was performed using reference gene primer amplification. Repertoires were generated with immunoSEQ multiplex PCR, while TCRdb's copy carries only in-frame clones and drops some. The DNA was the basis for D and trimming; V, J and clone size are from that table. The table has about 190,000 clones, approximately 90% seen once. Germline V CDR1 and CDR2: SNHLY, FYNNEI. The CDR3 is 13 amino acids. V lost 6 bases, J lost 9 bases, and 7 bases stayed unmatched. Input material: peripheral blood. The chain joins TRBV2 to TRBJ2-1, with TRBD1 matching over 8 bases. The source of this sequence is a man in his forties with active or convalescent COVID-19. The CDR3 region has the DNA TGTGCCAGCAGCTCGGACAGGGTGGGTGAGCAGTTCTTC. Translating it yields CASSSDRVGEQFF.